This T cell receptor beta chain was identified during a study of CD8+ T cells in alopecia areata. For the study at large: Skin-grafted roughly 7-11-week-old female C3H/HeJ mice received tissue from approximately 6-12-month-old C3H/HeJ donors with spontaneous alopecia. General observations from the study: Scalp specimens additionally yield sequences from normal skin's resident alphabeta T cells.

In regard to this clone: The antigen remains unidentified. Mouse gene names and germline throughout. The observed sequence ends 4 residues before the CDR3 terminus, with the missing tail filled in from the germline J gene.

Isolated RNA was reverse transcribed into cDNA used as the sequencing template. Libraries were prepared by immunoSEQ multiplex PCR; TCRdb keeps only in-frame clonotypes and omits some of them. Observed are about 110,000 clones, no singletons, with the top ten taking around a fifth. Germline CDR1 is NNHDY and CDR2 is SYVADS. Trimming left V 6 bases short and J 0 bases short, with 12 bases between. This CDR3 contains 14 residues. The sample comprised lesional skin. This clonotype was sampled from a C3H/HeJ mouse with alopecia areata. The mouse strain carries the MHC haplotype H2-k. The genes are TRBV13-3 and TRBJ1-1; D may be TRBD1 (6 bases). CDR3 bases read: TGTGCCAGCACCTGGACAGAAGCAAACACA. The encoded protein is CASTWTEANT. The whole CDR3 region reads CASTWTEANTEVFF.